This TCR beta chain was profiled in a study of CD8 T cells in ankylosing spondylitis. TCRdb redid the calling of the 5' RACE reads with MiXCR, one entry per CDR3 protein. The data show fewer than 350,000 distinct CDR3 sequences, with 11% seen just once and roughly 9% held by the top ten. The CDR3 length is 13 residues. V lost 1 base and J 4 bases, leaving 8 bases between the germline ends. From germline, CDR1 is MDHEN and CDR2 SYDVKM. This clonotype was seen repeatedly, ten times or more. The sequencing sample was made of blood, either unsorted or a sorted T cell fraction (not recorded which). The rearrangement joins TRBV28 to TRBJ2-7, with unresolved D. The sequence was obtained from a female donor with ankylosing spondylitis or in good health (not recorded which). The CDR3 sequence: CASSLFKPYEQYF. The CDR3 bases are TGTGCCAGCAGTTTATTTAAGCCATACGAGCAGTACTTC.